This T cell receptor beta chain was sequenced in a study of CD8 T cells in ankylosing spondylitis. Points from the study as a whole: Several of the motif variants were reported before in synovial fluid and blood from reactive arthritis. Matched ankylosing spondylitis synovial fluid reportedly contained a significantly enriched population of disease-linked clones.

TCRdb called the 5' RACE reads again in MiXCR, with one record for every CDR3 protein. This table holds around 150,000 distinct CDR3 sequences, around 17% found once. The germline V gene encodes CDR1 SGHRS and CDR2 YFSETQ. This CDR3 spans 15 amino acids. The ends were cut back, 0 bases at V and 5 bases at J, with 11 bases in the middle. There are many counts of this clonotype. Its antigen is not identified. The TCR originated in a male donor with ankylosing spondylitis or in good health (not recorded which). Sequencing was carried out using blood, either unsorted or a sorted T cell fraction (not recorded which). V usage is TRBV5-1 and J usage is TRBJ2-2, with no clear D. As DNA, the CDR3 is TGCGCCAGCAGCTTGGCGGGTTCCGGAACCGGGGAGCTGTTTTTT. Translating it yields CASSLAGSGTGELFF.